These 5 T cell receptor beta chains came from one sample sequenced in a study of shared clonotypes between healthy human individuals. Sequencing was performed with immunoSEQ multiplex PCR; in TCRdb, only in-frame clones are kept and a portion is missing. Of around 2.1 million clones in the sample, roughly 91% were seen once. As defined, naive CD8 cells were CD45RO-negative and positively selected for CCR7, with terminally differentiated effector memory CD45RA+ cells excluded. Sequenced material: naive CD8+ T cells from PBMCs. The origin of the receptors is a man between 18 and 29 years old in good health. Some clones in this sample may be carry-over from other donors' samples.

The rearrangement joins TRBV11-2 to TRBJ2-1, with D hard to call. From germline, CDR1 is SGHAT and CDR2 FQNNGV. V dropped 4 bases and J dropped 6 bases, with 10 bases sitting between them. The CDR3 extends over 13 amino acids. The CDR3: CASSSLTPNEQFF. DNA for the CDR3: TGTGCCAGCAGCTCACTTACCCCCAATGAGCAGTTCTTC.

This clone appeared a single time. V is TRBV28 and J is TRBJ2-7; TRBD2 might be the D (6 bases). CDR3 length equals 13 residues. Germline lookup yields CDR1 MDHEN and CDR2 SYDVKM. V was pared by 1 base and J by 6 bases, with 10 bases between. The CDR3 loop is CASSLLGGTEQYF. The CDR3 DNA reads as TGTGCCAGCAGTTTATTGGGCGGGACCGAGCAGTACTTC.

The gene calls are TRBV13 and TRBJ2-3; 10 bases are shared with TRBD2. Per the germline V gene, CDR1 is PRHDT and CDR2 is FYEKMQ (reference sequence). J lost 1 base, V lost 5 bases, and 15 bases had no gene match. The CDR3 sequence is 19 residues long. The CDR3 DNA is TGTGCCAGCAGCCCCCGGGGAGCGGGAGGGCCGGGGGGCACAGATACGCAGTATTTT. The encoded protein is CASSPRGAGGPGGTDTQYF.

The V and J genes are TRBV9 and TRBJ1-1; possibly TRBD1 for D (6 bases). V was pared by 4 bases and J by 8 bases, with 21 bases between. This CDR3 comprises 15 residues. Germline V gene sequence: CDR1 SGDLS, CDR2 YYNGEE. DNA of the CDR3: TGTGCCAGCAGCCCCCGAGGGGGGCCGGACTCCGAAGCTTTCTTT. Its translation: CASSPRGGPDSEAFF.

The chain couples TRBV15 to TRBJ2-1; no clear D. Per germline, CDR1 LNHNV and CDR2 YYDKDF (reference sequence). Deletions cut 1 base from V and 6 bases from J, with 10 bases between. This CDR3 has 14 amino acids. In DNA, the CDR3 is TGTGCCACCAGCAGAGTGGTTAGATTCAATGAGCAGTTCTTC. Its protein product is CATSRVVRFNEQFF.